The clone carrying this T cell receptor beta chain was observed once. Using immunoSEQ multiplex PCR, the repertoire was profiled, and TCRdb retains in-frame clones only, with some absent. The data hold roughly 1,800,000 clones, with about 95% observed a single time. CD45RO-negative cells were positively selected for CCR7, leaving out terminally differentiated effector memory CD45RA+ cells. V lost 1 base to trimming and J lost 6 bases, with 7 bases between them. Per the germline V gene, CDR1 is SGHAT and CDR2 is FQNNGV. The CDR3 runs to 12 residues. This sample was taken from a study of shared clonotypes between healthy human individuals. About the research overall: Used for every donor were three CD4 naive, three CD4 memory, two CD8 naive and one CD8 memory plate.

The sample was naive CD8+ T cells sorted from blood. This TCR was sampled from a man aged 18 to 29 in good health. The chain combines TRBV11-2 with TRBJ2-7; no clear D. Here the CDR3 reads CASSLVAIEQYF. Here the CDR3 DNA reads TGTGCCAGCAGCTTAGTCGCTATCGAGCAGTACTTC. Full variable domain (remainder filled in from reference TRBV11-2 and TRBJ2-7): EAGVAQSPRYKIIEKRQSVAFWCNPISGHATLYWYQQILGQGPKLLIQFQNNGVVDDSQLPKDRFSAERLKGVDSTLKIQPAKLEDSAVYLCASSLVAIEQYFGPGTRLTVT.